This entry lists 18 T cell receptor beta chains sequenced from one sample in a study of tumor-infiltrating lymphocytes in primary liver carcinoma. With approximately 470 ng total RNA as template and a constant-region primer, TCR beta cDNA was made. A slightly modified ARM-PCR protocol with three nested multiplex PCR rounds produced these TCR beta libraries. Two initial PCR rounds of around 10 cycles each paired TRBV1-TRBV30 forward primers with a C-beta reverse primer. TCRdb fed the multiplex PCR reads into MiXCR, producing one record per CDR3 protein. The data show more than 150,000 distinct CDR3 sequences, about 55% seen once. The blood RNA (from unsorted whole blood) was obtained, and germline DNA was also extracted. Sample: peripheral blood. Every receptor here comes from a man in his forties or fifties with primary liver carcinoma and hepatitis B virus infection.

This clonotype was observed a handful of times. The chain employs TRBV29-1 and TRBJ1-2; TRBD1 matches at 7 bases. V was pared by 5 bases and J by 3 bases, with 12 bases of the junction left unmatched. This CDR3 region has 15 residues. CDR1 is SQVTM, CDR2 ANQGSEA, per germline. The CDR3 nucleotides read TGCAGCGTTAAAACAGGGGTTTTCTTCTACTATGGCTACACCTTC. It codes for CSVKTGVFFYYGYTF.

The chain uses TRBV12-3 or TRBV12-4 and TRBJ2-1; 9 bases align to TRBD2. The CDR3 covers 12 residues. The V gene end was trimmed by 10 bases and the J gene end by 13 bases; junction bases not matched to a gene: 11. The CDR3 DNA sequence: TGTGCCAACAAAGGACTAGCGAGAGACCAGTTCTTC. Encoded protein: CANKGLARDQFF.

The chain couples TRBV6-2 or TRBV6-3 to TRBJ2-5, with 10 bases aligning to TRBD2. The CDR3 runs to 13 residues. V shed 4 bases, J shed 6 bases, and the junction held 2 bases outside the gene matches. Per the germline V gene, CDR1 is MNHEY and CDR2 is SVGEGT. The CDR3, as DNA: TGTGCCAGCAGTTGGACTAGCGGCCAGACCCAGTACTTC. Translated: CASSWTSGQTQYF.

Turning to this clonotype: Because the CDR3 is missing its conserved closing phenylalanine or tryptophan, this is likely a read error. This chain joins TRBV11-2 and TRBJ2-7; D possibly uses TRBD1 or TRBD2 (5 bases each). CDR1 is SGHAT and CDR2 is FQNNGV in the germline V gene. The CDR3 has 15 residues. CDR3 in DNA: TGTGCCAGTAGCTTATTTGGGGGATTAACCTACGAGCAGTACTTA. Its translation is CASSLFGGLTYEQYL.

This clonotype showed up just a few times. This chain joins TRBV6-1 and TRBJ2-7, with D possibly being TRBD2 (5 bases). This CDR3 spans 15 amino acids. CDR1 is MNHNS and CDR2 is SASEGT in the germline V gene. V shed 3 bases and J shed 2 bases, with 14 bases lying between them. CDR3 in amino acids: CASSELAHQAYEQYF. CDR3 in DNA: TGTGCCAGCAGTGAGCTAGCCCATCAAGCCTACGAGCAGTACTTC.

This chain joins TRBV6-5 and TRBJ2-7, with 10 bases identical to TRBD1. V shed 5 bases and J 5 bases; nucleotides not matched to a gene: 6. CDR3 length: 14 residues. The germline CDR1 and CDR2 sequences are MNHEY and SVGAGI. The chain's CDR3 is CASSRDRGNHEQYF. The CDR3 DNA sequence: TGTGCCAGCAGTCGGGACAGGGGCAACCACGAGCAGTACTTC.

This clonotype was counted many times. J is TRBJ2-1 and V is TRBV11-2; 7 bases align to TRBD2. The CDR3 is made up of 15 amino acids. V shed 1 base, J shed 5 bases, and the junction held 5 bases outside the gene matches. The germline CDR1 and CDR2 sequences are SGHAT and FQNNGV. The CDR3 loop is CASSLGLAAHNEQFF. In DNA, the CDR3 is TGTGCCAGCAGCTTAGGGCTAGCGGCCCACAATGAGCAGTTCTTC.

In this sample, this clonotype turned up many times. The chain couples TRBV11-2 to TRBJ2-5; D is possibly TRBD2 (5 bases). The ends were cut back, 5 bases at V and 5 bases at J, with 9 bases in the middle. The CDR3 extends over 12 amino acids. Germline CDR1 and CDR2: SGHAT and FQNNGV. The CDR3, as DNA: TGTGCCAGCAGCCCGGGGATCGAGACCCAGTACTTC. This gives the protein CASSPGIETQYF.

The gene calls are TRBV4-2 and TRBJ2-1; D is unresolved. Germline CDR1 and CDR2: LGHNA and YNFKEQ. The V and J ends lost 0 bases and 0 bases respectively, with 12 bases between them. The CDR3 contains 17 residues. Written as DNA, the CDR3 is TGTGCCAGCAGCCAAGAATCGCAGCACAGCTCCTACAATGAGCAGTTCTTC. Its translation is CASSQESQHSSYNEQFF.

With regard to this clonotype: This may be a read error, as it is one base from a much larger clone. The J gene is TRBJ2-7, the V gene TRBV28; tentative D call: TRBD1 (6 bases). This CDR3 contains 14 residues. The germline V gene has CDR1 MDHEN and CDR2 SYDVKM. Between the trimmed V and J ends, which lost 7 bases and 1 base, there was a span of 14 bases. The CDR3 loop is CASNPTGLSYEQYF. In DNA, the CDR3 is TGTGCCAGCAACCCGACAGGTTTGTCCTACGAGCAGTACTTC.

The chain combines TRBV11-1 with TRBJ2-1; TRBD2 might be the D (5 bases). There are 14 residues in the CDR3. Germline V gene lookup returns CDR1 SGHAT and CDR2 FQDESV (reference sequence). V gave up 5 bases and J gave up 10 bases, with 18 bases separating them. CDR3 coding DNA: TGTGCCAGCAGCAATACCTCCTCGGGGAACGAGCAGTTCTTC. It specifies CASSNTSSGNEQFF.

The V and J genes are TRBV2 and TRBJ1-2, with 9 nucleotides matching TRBD1. The CDR3 consists of 12 residues. Germline lookup yields CDR1 SNHLY and CDR2 FYNNEI. CDR3 residues: CASGQGTYGYTF. CDR3 DNA sequence: TGTGCTTCGGGACAGGGAACCTATGGCTACACCTTC.

This clonotype was observed many times. V gene TRBV11-2 combines with J gene TRBJ2-2; a possible D gene is TRBD1 (6 bases). CDR1 and CDR2 from the germline V gene are SGHAT and FQNNGV. Deletions cut 6 bases from V and 5 bases from J, with 10 bases between. CDR3 length: 13 residues. This CDR3 is CASRTGLTGELFF. The DNA for the CDR3 is TGTGCCAGCAGGACAGGTCTGACCGGGGAGCTGTTTTTT.

V and J are TRBV11-2 and TRBJ2-4; a possible D gene is TRBD1 (6 bases). This CDR3 has 14 amino acids. CDR1 SGHAT and CDR2 FQNNGV come from the germline V gene. V lost 10 bases, J lost 8 bases, and 21 bases lay in between. The CDR3 DNA follows: TGTGCCAACAGTTTATCGGACCCAGGGGACATTCAGTACTTC. It is translated as CANSLSDPGDIQYF.

Points on this clonotype: At one end, the junction sequence differs from germline, possibly due to a read error. The rearrangement uses TRBV29-1 and TRBJ2-7, with no clear D. CDR1 and CDR2 (germline): SQVTM, ANQGSEA. This CDR3 contains 13 residues. CDR3 nucleotide sequence: TGCAGCGTTGTTGACGCCAGCATCTTGAAGCAGTGCTTC. Its translation is CSVVDASILKQCF.

Turning to this clonotype: A read error is possible here, since a much larger clone lies one base away. The genes are TRBV4-2 and TRBJ2-2; D unresolved. The CDR3 spans 17 residues. Trimming shortened V by 4 bases and J by 6 bases, and 21 bases separated the two germline ends. CDR1 and CDR2 (germline): LGHNA, YNFKEQ. The CDR3 spells CASSRDEDEQSAGELFF. The CDR3 region has the DNA TGTGCCAGCAGCCGAGACGAGGACGAGCAGTCAGCCGGGGAGCTGTTTTTT.

As regards this clonotype: The junction differs from germline at one of its ends, possibly a read error. V is TRBV6-2 or TRBV6-3 and J is TRBJ1-2; D is uncertain. The germline gives CDR1 MNHEY, CDR2 SVGEGT. The length of the CDR3 is 11 residues. This CDR3 is CAGSYTLGYTF. CDR3 sequence (DNA): TGTGCCGGCAGTTACACCCTTGGCTACACCTTC.

As to this clonotype: The CDR3 does not end in the conserved phenylalanine or tryptophan, so this is likely a read error. The chain links TRBV10-3 to TRBJ2-2; TRBD2 aligns across 12 bases. The germline V gene encodes CDR1 ENHRY and CDR2 SYGVKD. V shed 6 bases, J shed 2 bases, and the junction held 13 bases outside the gene matches. The CDR3 is 19 amino acids. In nucleotides, the CDR3 is TGTGCCATCAGCCCTACTAGCGGGAGGCCCCTCCTAAACACCGGGGAGCTGTTTTTG. Translation gives CAISPTSGRPLLNTGELFL.